The rows below give T cell receptor beta chains drawn from one sample of a study of blood T cell repertoires in COVID-19. The table came from immunoSEQ multiplex PCR; TCRdb's copy has only in-frame clones and leaves some out. The sample holds just over 150,000 clones, roughly 82% seen once. Sequencing used peripheral blood. The receptors here all came from a woman aged 40 to 50 with COVID-19, enrolled during active disease. CDR3s include the opening cysteine and the closing phenylalanine or tryptophan. A D gene is named only where the DNA matches it firmly. The listing skips clone size in some rows; elsewhere it reads once, few, many or a size class.

j_call	clone_size	v_call	d_call	cdr3_nt	cdr3_aa
TRBJ1-3	-	TRBV30	TRBD1	TGTGCCTGGAGTGTGGGGACAGGGGGTTCTGGAAACACCATATATTTT	CAWSVGTGGSGNTIYF
TRBJ2-1	-	TRBV18	TRBD2	TGTGCCAGCTCACCCATTACCCCGGGACTAGCGGGGGGCTCCTACAATGAGCAGTTCTTC	CASSPITPGLAGGSYNEQFF
TRBJ2-5	-	TRBV6-5	-	TGTGCCAGCAGTTACTCCACGGCCCCCCAGGTGACCCAGTACTTC	CASSYSTAPQVTQYF
TRBJ2-1	few	TRBV2	TRBD2	TGTGCCAGCAGTGAAGGTTTAGCGGGGGGCCTTAATGAGCAGTTCTTC	CASSEGLAGGLNEQFF
TRBJ2-2	-	TRBV19	TRBD1	TGTGCCAGTAGTAATTGGGACAGGGGCGTCGGGGAGCTGTTTTTT	CASSNWDRGVGELFF
TRBJ2-3	-	TRBV29-1	TRBD2	TGCAGCGTGCTAGCGGGAACCACAGATACGCAGTATTTT	CSVLAGTTDTQYF
TRBJ1-3	once	TRBV6-5	TRBD1	TGTGCCAGCAGTTCGGACAGGTTTTCTGGAAACACCATATATTTT	CASSSDRFSGNTIYF
TRBJ1-5	-	TRBV7-9	-	TGTGCCAGCAGCCCTACAGCTAGCAATCAGCCCCAGCATTTT	CASSPTASNQPQHF
TRBJ1-4	-	TRBV7-8	-	TGTGCCAGCAGCCCACGCCCGTTCGGGGGGACTAATGAAAAACTGTTTTTT	CASSPRPFGGTNEKLFF
TRBJ2-1	-	TRBV27	TRBD2	TGTGCCAGCAAAAAGCGGGAGACCAAAAACAATGAGCAGTTCTTC	CASKKRETKNNEQFF
TRBJ2-3	-	TRBV2	-	TGTGCCAGCAGTCGACAGTCCCTTAGCACAGATACGCAGTATTTT	CASSRQSLSTDTQYF
TRBJ1-5	-	TRBV3-1/TRBV3-2	TRBD1	TGTGCCAGCAGTGAGACAGGGTATAGCAATCAGCCCCAGCATTTT	CASSETGYSNQPQHF
TRBJ1-2	-	TRBV9	-	TGTGCCAGCAGCTTCGGGGAGGGTTATGGCTACACCTTC	CASSFGEGYGYTF
TRBJ1-1	-	TRBV10-3	TRBD1	TGTGCCATCACCAACGACAGGGGGAACACTGAAGCTTTCTTT	CAITNDRGNTEAFF
TRBJ2-7	-	TRBV5-1	-	TGCGCCAGCAGCTTGGGGAGGGAATACGAGCAGTACTTC	CASSLGREYEQYF
TRBJ1-5	-	TRBV27	-	TGTGCCAGCAGTTTACACGGTAGCAATCAGCCCCAGCATTTT	CASSLHGSNQPQHF
TRBJ1-3	-	TRBV7-9	-	TGTGCCAGCAGTGAAGGGGTTTCAGGAAACACCATATATTTT	CASSEGVSGNTIYF
TRBJ1-5	-	TRBV19	-	TGTGCCAGTAGTATAGATCAGGGGTATCAGCCCCAGCATTTT	CASSIDQGYQPQHF
TRBJ2-3	-	TRBV27	TRBD1	TGTGCCAGCATGCGATTAGGGGGCCGCACAGATACGCAGTATTTT	CASMRLGGRTDTQYF
TRBJ2-2	-	TRBV3-1/TRBV3-2	-	TGTGCCAGCAGCCAAAACCCAGGGTCCGGGGAGCTGTTTTTT	CASSQNPGSGELFF
TRBJ2-1	-	TRBV5-6	-	TGTGCCAGCAGCACCTACACTAGCTTTGACAATGAGCAGTTCTTC	CASSTYTSFDNEQFF
TRBJ1-4	-	TRBV11-2	-	TGTGCCAGCAGCCACGGGGGTAATCTGAATGAAAAACTGTTTTTT	CASSHGGNLNEKLFF
TRBJ2-5	-	TRBV2	-	TGTGCCAGCAGGACCGGGACTGCGAAAGAGACCCAGTACTTC	CASRTGTAKETQYF
TRBJ2-7	-	TRBV6-5	TRBD2	TGTGCCAGCAACCCTAGCGGGAGAATAGGGGAGCAGTACTTC	CASNPSGRIGEQYF
TRBJ2-2	-	TRBV9	-	TGTGCCAGCAGCGTAGCTTCAAGCGGGCCGAACACCGGGGAGCTGTTTTTT	CASSVASSGPNTGELFF
TRBJ1-2	-	TRBV6-1	TRBD1	TGTGCCAGCAGTGAAGGAGGGGGCCAGGGCTATGGCTACACCTTC	CASSEGGGQGYGYTF
TRBJ1-2	-	TRBV7-9	TRBD1	TGTGCCAGCAGCTTAGAGGGGGCGCGGGAACAATTCTATGGCTACACCTTC	CASSLEGAREQFYGYTF
TRBJ2-1	-	TRBV5-4	-	TGTGCCAGCAGCTTGGCCTGGGAGCGGGCTCAGAATGAGCAGTTCTTC	CASSLAWERAQNEQFF
TRBJ2-6	-	TRBV13	TRBD1	TGTGCCAGCAGCGAACTGACAGGGGTGGTCTCTGGGGCCAACGTCCTGACTTTC	CASSELTGVVSGANVLTF
TRBJ1-2	-	TRBV5-4	TRBD1	TGTGCCAGCAGCTTTACAGGGGGACGGGGCTACACCTTC	CASSFTGGRGYTF
TRBJ2-7	-	TRBV19	TRBD2	TGTGCCAGTAGTGGGGGGGAGGCTTCGTGGAAGCAGTACTTC	CASSGGEASWKQYF
TRBJ2-3	-	TRBV15	TRBD2	TGTGCCACCACGGCGATCGCTAGCGGGCCCCGAGGGACGCAGTATTTT	CATTAIASGPRGTQYF
TRBJ1-1	-	TRBV4-1	-	TGCGCCAGCAGCCCAATAACAATGAACACTGAAGCTTTCTTT	CASSPITMNTEAFF
TRBJ2-5	-	TRBV10-2	-	TGCGCCAGCACCCTAGCGAGTCGTCAAGAGACCCAGTACTTC	CASTLASRQETQYF
TRBJ2-3	-	TRBV15	TRBD2	TGTGCCACCAGCAGACGACTGCTAGCGGGGAGCACAGATACGCAGTATTTT	CATSRRLLAGSTDTQYF
TRBJ2-3	-	TRBV7-9	TRBD2	TGTGCCAGCAGCTCTTGGACTAGCGGGAGCACAGATACGCAGTATTTT	CASSSWTSGSTDTQYF
TRBJ2-5	-	TRBV4-1	TRBD2	TGCGCCAGCAGCCAAGCTAGCGGCGAGACCCAGTACTTC	CASSQASGETQYF
TRBJ2-3	-	TRBV18	-	TGTGCCAGCTCACCAAGGACTCAGGTTTCAGATACGCAGTATTTT	CASSPRTQVSDTQYF
TRBJ2-3	few	TRBV2	TRBD2	TGTGCCAGCGGGCGGGCGGGGGGTGATACGCAGTATTTT	CASGRAGGDTQYF
TRBJ2-7	-	TRBV28	TRBD2	TGTGCCAGCAGTTTACTAGCGGGAGAGTACGAGCAGTACTTC	CASSLLAGEYEQYF